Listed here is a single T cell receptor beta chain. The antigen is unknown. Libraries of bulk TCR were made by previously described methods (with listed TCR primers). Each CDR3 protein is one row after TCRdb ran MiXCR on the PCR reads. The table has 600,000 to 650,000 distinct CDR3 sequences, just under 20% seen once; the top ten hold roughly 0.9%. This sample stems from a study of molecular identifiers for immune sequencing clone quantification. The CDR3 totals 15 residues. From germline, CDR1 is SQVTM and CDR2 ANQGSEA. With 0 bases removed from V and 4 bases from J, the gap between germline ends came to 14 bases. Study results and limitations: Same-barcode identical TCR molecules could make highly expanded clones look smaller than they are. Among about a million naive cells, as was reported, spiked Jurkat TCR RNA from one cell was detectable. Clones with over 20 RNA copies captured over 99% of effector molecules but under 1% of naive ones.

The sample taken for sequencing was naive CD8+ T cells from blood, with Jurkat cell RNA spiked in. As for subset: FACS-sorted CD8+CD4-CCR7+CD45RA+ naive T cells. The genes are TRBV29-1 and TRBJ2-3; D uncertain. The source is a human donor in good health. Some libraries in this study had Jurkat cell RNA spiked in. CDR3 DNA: TGCAGCGTTGAAGATCTGGGGTATGGATCAGATACGCAGTATTTT. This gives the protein CSVEDLGYGSDTQYF.